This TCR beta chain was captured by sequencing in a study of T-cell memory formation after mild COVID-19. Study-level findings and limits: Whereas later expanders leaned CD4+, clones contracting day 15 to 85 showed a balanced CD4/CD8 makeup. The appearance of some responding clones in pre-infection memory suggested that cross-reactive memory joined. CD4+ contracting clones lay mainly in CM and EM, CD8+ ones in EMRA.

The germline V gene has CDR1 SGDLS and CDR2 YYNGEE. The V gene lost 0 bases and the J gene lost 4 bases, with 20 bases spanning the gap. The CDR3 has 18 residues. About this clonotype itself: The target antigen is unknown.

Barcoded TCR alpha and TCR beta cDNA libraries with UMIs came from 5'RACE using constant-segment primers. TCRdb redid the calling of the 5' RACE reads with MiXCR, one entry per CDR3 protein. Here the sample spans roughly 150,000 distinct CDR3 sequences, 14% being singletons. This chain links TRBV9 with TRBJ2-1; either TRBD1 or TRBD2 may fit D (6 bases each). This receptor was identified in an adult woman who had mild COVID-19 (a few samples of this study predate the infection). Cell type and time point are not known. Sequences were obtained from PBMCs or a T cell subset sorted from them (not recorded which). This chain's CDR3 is CASSVGVSGARPYNEQFF. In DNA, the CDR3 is TGTGCCAGCAGCGTAGGGGTTTCGGGGGCTCGACCGTACAATGAGCAGTTCTTC.